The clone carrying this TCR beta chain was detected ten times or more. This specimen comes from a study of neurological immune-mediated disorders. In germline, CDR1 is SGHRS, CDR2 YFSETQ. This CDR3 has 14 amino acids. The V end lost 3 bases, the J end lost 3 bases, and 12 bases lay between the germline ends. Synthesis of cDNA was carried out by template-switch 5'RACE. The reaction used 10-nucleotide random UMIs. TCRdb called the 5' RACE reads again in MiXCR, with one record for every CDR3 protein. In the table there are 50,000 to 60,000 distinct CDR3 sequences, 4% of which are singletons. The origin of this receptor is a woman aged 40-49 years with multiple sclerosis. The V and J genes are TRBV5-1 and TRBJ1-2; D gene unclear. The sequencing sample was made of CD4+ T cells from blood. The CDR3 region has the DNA TGCGCCAGCAGCTCGGGAACAGTCGACTATGGCTACACCTTC. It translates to CASSSGTVDYGYTF.